This note documents a single T cell receptor beta chain sequence. Its matching antigen is unknown. This entry is derived from a study of long-term antiretroviral therapy in people with HIV. General study findings and limits: Information on adherence, resistance and therapy changes was unavailable. Blood sampling spanned 2004 to 2017, possibly under older ART regimens.

Assay version v3.0 of immunoSEQ was used, and it was run at survey level. Samples were sequenced targeting roughly 35,000-50,000 T-cell genomes each. The repertoire was sequenced with immunoSEQ multiplex PCR; TCRdb's copy has only in-frame clones and lacks some. The table records tens of thousands of clones, more than 85% of them present only once. Germline CDR1 and CDR2: SGHVS and FQNEAQ. Trimming cost V 0 bases and J 5 bases, with 19 bases left between them. The CDR3 has 17 amino acids. In each sample, roughly 1-11 million cryopreserved PBMC were present before DNA extraction. This sample comprised unsorted PBMCs, obtained 7.6 years after starting antiretroviral therapy. The sequence derives from a woman aged 40 to 50 with HIV. This chain links TRBV7-8 with TRBJ2-5, with D perhaps TRBD2 (5 bases). CDR3 sequence (DNA): TGTGCCAGCAGCTTAGCGGATGGTATACTAGTAGATGAGACCCAGTACTTC. This codes for CASSLADGILVDETQYF.